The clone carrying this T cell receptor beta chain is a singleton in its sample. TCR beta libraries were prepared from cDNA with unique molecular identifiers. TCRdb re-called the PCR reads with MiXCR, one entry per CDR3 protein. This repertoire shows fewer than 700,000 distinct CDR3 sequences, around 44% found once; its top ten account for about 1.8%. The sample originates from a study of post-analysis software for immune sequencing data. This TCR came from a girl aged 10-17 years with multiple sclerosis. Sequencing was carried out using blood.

The CDR3 loop is CASTREEVWNEQFF. The CDR3 DNA reads as TGTGCCAGCACCCGGGAGGAGGTTTGGAATGAGCAGTTCTTC. The rearrangement uses TRBV5-5 and TRBJ2-1; 7 bases line up with TRBD2. This CDR3 has 14 residues. Trimming at V came to 6 bases and at J to 7 bases, leaving 10 bases not matched to a gene. Germline values: CDR1 SGHKS, CDR2 YYEKEE (reference sequence).